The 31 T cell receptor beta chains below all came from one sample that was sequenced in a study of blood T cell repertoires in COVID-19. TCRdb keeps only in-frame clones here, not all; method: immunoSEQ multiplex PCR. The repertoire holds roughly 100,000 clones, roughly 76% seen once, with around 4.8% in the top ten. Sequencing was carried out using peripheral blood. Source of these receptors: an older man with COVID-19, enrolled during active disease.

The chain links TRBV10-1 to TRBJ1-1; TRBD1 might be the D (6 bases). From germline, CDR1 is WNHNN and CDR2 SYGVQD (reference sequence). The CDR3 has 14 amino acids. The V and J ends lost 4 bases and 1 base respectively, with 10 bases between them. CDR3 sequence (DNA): TGCGCCAGCAGTGCGGGGGGCTCGAACACTGAAGCTTTCTTT. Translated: CASSAGGSNTEAFF.

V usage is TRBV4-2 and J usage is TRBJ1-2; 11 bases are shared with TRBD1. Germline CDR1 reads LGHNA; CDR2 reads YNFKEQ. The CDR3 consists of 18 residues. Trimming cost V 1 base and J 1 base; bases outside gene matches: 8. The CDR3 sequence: CASSQVPGQGGINYGYTF. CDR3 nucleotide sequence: TGTGCCAGCAGCCAAGTTCCGGGACAGGGGGGGATTAACTATGGCTACACCTTC.

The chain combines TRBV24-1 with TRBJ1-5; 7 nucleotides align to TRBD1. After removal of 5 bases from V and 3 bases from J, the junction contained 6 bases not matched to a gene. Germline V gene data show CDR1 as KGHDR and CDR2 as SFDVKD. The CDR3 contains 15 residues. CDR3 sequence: CATSAWDSDNQPQHF. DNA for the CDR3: TGTGCCACCAGTGCATGGGACAGTGACAATCAGCCCCAGCATTTT.

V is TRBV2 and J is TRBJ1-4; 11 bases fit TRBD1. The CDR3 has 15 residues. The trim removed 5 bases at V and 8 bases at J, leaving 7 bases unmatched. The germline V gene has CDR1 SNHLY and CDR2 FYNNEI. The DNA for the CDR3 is TGTGCCAGCAGTTCTGGACAGGGGGCGCTGGAAAAACTGTTTTTT. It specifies CASSSGQGALEKLFF. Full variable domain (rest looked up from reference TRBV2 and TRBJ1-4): EPEVTQTPSHQVTQMGQEVILRCVPISNHLYFYWYRQILGQKVEFLVSFYNNEISEKSEIFDDQFSVERPDGSNFTLKIRSTKLEDSAMYFCASSSGQGALEKLFFGSGTQLSVL.

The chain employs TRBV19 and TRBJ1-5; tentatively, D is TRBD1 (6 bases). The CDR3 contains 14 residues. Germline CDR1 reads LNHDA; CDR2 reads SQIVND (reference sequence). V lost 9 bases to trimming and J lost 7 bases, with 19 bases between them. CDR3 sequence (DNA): TGTGCCAGCACGGCAGGGGAACTTCGGCAGCCCCAGCATTTT. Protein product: CASTAGELRQPQHF. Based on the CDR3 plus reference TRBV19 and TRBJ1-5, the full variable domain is DGGITQSPKYLFRKEGQNVTLSCEQNLNHDAMYWYRQDPGQGLRLIYYSQIVNDFQKGDIAEGYSVSREKKESFPLTVTSAQKNPTAFYLCASTAGELRQPQHFGDGTRLSIL.

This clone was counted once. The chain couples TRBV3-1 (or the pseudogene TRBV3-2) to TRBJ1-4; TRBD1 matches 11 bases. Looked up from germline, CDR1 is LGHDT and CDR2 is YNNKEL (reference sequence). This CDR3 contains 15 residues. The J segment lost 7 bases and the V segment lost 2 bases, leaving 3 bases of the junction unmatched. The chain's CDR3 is CASSQTGTGGEKLFF. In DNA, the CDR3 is TGTGCCAGCAGCCAAACCGGGACAGGGGGTGAAAAACTGTTTTTT.

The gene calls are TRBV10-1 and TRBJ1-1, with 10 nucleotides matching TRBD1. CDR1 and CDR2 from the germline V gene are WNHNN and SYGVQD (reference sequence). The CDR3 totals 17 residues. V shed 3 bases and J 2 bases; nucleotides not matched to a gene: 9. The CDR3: CASSDGQRTGGNTEAFF. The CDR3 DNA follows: TGCGCCAGCAGTGACGGGCAAAGGACAGGGGGTAACACTGAAGCTTTCTTT.

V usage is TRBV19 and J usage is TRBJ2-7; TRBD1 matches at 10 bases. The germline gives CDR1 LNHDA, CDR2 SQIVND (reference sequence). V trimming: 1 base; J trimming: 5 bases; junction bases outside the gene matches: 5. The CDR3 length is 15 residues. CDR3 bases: TGTGCCAGTAGTATAGTGACAGGGGGCGTCGACGAGCAGTACTTC. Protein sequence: CASSIVTGGVDEQYF.

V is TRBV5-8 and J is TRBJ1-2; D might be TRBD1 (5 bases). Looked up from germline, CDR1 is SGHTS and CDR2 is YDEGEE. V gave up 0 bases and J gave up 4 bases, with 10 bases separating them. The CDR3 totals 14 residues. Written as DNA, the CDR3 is TGTGCCAGCAGCTTGGCGGGGGGTGGCTATGGCTACACCTTC. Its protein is CASSLAGGGYGYTF. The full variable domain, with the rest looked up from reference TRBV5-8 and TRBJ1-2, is EAGVTQSPTHLIKTRGQQATLRCSPISGHTSVYWYQQALGLGLQFLLWYDEGEERNRGNFPPRFSGRQFPNYSSELNVNALELEDSALYLCASSLAGGGYGYTFGSGTRLTVV.

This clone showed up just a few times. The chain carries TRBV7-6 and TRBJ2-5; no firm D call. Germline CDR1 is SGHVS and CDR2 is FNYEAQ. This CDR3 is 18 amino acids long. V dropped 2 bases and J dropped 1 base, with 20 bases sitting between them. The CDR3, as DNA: TGTGCCAGCAGCTTACTTATCCGTCCGACACCCACCCAAGAGACCCAGTACTTC. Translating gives CASSLLIRPTPTQETQYF.

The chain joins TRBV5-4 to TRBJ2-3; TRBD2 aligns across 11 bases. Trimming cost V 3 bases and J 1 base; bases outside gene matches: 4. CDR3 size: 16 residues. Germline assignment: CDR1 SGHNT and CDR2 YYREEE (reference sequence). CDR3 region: CASSSLAGGGTDTQYF. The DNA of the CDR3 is TGTGCCAGCAGCTCTCTAGCGGGAGGAGGCACAGATACGCAGTATTTT. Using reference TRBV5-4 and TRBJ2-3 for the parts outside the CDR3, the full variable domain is ETGVTQSPTHLIKTRGQQVTLRCSSQSGHNTVSWYQQALGQGPQFIFQYYREEENGRGNFPPRFSGLQFPNYSSELNVNALELDDSALYLCASSSLAGGGTDTQYFGPGTRLTVL.

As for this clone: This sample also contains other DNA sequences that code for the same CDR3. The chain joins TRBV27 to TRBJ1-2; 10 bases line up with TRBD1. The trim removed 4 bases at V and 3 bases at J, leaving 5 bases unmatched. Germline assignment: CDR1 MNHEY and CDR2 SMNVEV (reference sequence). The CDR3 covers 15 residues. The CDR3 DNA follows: TGTGCCAGCAGTTCCCCGGGGACAGGGGACTATGGCTACACCTTC. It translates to CASSSPGTGDYGYTF.

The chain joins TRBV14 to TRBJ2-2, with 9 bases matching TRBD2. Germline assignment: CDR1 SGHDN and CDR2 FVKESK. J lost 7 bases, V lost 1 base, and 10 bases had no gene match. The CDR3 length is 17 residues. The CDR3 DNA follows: TGTGCCAGCAGCCAAGTTCTGAGCGGGGGGTCTGGCGGGGAGCTGTTTTTT. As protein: CASSQVLSGGSGGELFF. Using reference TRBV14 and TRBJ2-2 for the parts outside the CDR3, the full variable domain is EAGVTQFPSHSVIEKGQTVTLRCDPISGHDNLYWYRRVMGKEIKFLLHFVKESKQDESGMPNNRFLAERTGGTYSTLKVQPAELEDSGVYFCASSQVLSGGSGGELFFGEGSRLTVL.

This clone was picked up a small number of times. The CDR3 coding sequence is TGTGCCAGCAGTTTATCTATCTCCATGAGATTTAACACCGGGGAGCTGTTTTTT. Translation: CASSLSISMRFNTGELFF. The chain has TRBV27 and TRBJ2-2; D not certain. V was cut by 0 bases and J by 2 bases, with 16 bases left in between. CDR1 and CDR2 from the germline V gene are MNHEY and SMNVEV (reference sequence). The CDR3 consists of 18 residues.

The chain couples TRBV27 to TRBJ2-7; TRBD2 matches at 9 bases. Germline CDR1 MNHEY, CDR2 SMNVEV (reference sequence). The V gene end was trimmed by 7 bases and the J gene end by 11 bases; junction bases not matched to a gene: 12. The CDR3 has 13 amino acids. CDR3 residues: CASNPKSGRWKYF. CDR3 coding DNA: TGTGCCAGCAACCCGAAAAGCGGGAGGTGGAAGTACTTC.

The CDR3 spells CASSQDQGQGNTEAFF. Here the CDR3 DNA reads TGCGCCAGCAGCCAAGATCAGGGACAAGGGAACACTGAAGCTTTCTTT. The chain combines TRBV4-3 with TRBJ1-1, with a possible D match to TRBD1 (6 bases). The CDR3 loop spans 16 amino acids. Germline loops: CDR1 LGHNA, CDR2 YSLEER. Deletions cut 0 bases from V and 1 base from J, with 12 bases between.

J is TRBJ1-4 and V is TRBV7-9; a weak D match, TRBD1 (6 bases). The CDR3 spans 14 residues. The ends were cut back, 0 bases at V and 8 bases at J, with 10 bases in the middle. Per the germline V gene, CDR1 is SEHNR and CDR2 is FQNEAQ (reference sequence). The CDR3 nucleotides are TGTGCCAGCAGCTTAGCAGGGACATTCGAAAAACTGTTTTTT. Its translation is CASSLAGTFEKLFF.

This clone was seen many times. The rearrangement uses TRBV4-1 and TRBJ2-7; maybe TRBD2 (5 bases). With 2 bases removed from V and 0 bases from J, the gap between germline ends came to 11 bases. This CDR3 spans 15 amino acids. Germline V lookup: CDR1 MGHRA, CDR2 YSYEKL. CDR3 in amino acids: CASSQSAAGSYEQYF. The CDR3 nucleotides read TGCGCCAGCAGCCAATCCGCCGCGGGCTCCTACGAGCAGTACTTC.

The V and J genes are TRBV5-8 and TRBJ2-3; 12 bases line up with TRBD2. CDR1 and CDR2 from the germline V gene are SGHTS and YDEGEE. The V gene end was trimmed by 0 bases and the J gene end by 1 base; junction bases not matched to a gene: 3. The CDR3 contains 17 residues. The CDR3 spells CASSLGLAGVGTDTQYF. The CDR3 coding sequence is TGTGCCAGCAGCTTGGGACTAGCGGGAGTGGGCACAGATACGCAGTATTTT.

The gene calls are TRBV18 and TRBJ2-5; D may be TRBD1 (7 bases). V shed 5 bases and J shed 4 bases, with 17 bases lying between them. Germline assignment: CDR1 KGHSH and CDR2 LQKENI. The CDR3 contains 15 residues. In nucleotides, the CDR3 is TGTGCCAGCTCAAACTACAGGGGAGGAGGAGAGACCCAGTACTTC. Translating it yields CASSNYRGGGETQYF.

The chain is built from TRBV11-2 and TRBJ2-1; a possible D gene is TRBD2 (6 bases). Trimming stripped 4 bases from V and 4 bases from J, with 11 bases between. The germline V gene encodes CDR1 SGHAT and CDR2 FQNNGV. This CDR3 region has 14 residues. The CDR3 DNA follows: TGTGCCAGCAGCTCATATCGGGGGTACAATGAGCAGTTCTTC. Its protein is CASSSYRGYNEQFF.

The DNA for the CDR3 is TGTGCCAGAAGTTCCAGGGGGCAGGGGGAAAGGTTTAATTCACCCCTCCACTTT. Its translation: CARSSRGQGERFNSPLHF. The chain is built from TRBV5-3 and TRBJ1-6, with 8 bases that match TRBD1. TRBV5-3 is an open reading frame, and its role is uncertain. The CDR3 covers 18 residues. J was trimmed by 6 bases and V by 5 bases; bases with no gene match: 16.

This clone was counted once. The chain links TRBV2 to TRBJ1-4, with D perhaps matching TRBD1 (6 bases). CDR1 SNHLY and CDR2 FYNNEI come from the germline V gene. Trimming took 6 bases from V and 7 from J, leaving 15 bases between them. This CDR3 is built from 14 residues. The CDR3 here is CASRETGAPEKLFF. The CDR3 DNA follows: TGTGCCAGCAGAGAGACAGGCGCCCCTGAAAAACTGTTTTTT.

As DNA, the CDR3 is TGTGCCAGCCAGGGACAGGGGGCTACGAATCAGCCCCAGCATTTT. This translates into CASQGQGATNQPQHF. This chain connects TRBV6-6 to TRBJ1-5, with TRBD1 matching 12 bases. Germline CDR1 is MNHNY and CDR2 is SVGAGI (reference sequence). The J segment lost 4 bases and the V segment lost 8 bases, leaving 6 bases of the junction unmatched. The CDR3 consists of 15 residues.

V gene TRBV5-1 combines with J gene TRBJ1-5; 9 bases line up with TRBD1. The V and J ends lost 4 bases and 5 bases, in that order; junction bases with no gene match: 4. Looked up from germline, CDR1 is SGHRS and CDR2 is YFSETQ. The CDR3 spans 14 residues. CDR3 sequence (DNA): TGCGCCAGCAGCCAGGGACAGGGTGATCAGCCCCAGCATTTT. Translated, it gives CASSQGQGDQPQHF.

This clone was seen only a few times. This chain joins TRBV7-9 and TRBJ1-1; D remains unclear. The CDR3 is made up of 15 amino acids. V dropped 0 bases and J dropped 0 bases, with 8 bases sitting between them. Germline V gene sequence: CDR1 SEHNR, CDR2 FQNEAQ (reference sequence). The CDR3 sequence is CASSLAVGVNTEAFF. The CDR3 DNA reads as TGTGCCAGCAGCTTAGCGGTGGGCGTGAACACTGAAGCTTTCTTT.

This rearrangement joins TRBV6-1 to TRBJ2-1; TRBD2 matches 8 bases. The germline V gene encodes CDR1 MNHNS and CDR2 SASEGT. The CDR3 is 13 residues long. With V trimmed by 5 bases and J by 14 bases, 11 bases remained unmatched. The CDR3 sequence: CASSYDSGAGEFF. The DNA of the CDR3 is TGTGCCAGCAGTTATGATAGCGGGGCAGGAGAGTTCTTC.

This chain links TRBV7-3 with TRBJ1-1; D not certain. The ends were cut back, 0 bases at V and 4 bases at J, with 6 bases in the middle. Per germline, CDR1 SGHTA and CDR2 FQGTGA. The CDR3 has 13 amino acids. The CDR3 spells CASSLTSRTEAFF. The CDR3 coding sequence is TGTGCCAGCAGCTTAACCTCTCGCACTGAAGCTTTCTTT.

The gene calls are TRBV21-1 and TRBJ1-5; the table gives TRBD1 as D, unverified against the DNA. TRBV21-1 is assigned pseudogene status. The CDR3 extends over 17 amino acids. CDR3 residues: CASSPHSPGHRNQPQHF. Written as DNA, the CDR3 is TGTGCCAGCAGCCCCCACTCTCCGGGACACAGAAATCAGCCCCAGCATTTT.

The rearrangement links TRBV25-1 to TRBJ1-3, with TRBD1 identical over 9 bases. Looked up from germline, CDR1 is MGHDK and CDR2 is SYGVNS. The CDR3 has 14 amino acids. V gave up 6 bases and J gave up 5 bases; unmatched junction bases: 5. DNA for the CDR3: TGTGCCAGCAGCCTAACAGGGGGCAGAAACACCATATATTTT. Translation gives CASSLTGGRNTIYF.

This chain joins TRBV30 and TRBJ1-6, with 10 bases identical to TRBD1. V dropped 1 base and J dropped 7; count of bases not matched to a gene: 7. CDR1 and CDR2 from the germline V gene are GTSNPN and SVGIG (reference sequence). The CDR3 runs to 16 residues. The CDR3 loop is CAWSAEPGQGNSPLHF. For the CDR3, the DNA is TGTGCCTGGAGTGCTGAACCGGGACAGGGGAATTCACCCCTCCACTTT.